A single sample gave rise to the 20 T cell receptor beta chains below, sequenced in a study of T cells expressing NK-cell markers. One entry per CDR3 protein, without DNA, is what TCRdb gives after re-calling the 5' RACE reads. The table lists under 600,000 distinct CDR3 sequences. Sequencing was carried out using blood T cells: a sorted CD56 or NKG2C T cell subset, CD4+ or CD8+ T cells, or bulk PBMC T cells (not recorded which). All receptors derive from a woman aged 45-65 years in good health.

The J gene is TRBJ1-4, the V gene TRBV5-8. Germline V gene data show CDR1 as SGHTS and CDR2 as YDEGEE. The CDR3 loop spans 15 amino acids. CDR3 loop: CASSLEVGLLGELFF.

The rearrangement uses TRBV5-1 and TRBJ2-2. Germline V gene data show CDR1 as SGHRS and CDR2 as YFSETQ. The CDR3 length is 15 residues. The CDR3 reads CASSSLSIGTGELFF.

The V and J genes are TRBV5-6 and TRBJ2-1; TCRdb outputs TRBD2, but without DNA this stays unchecked. This CDR3 contains 18 residues. The V gene's germline CDR1 is SGHDT and CDR2 YYEEEE. The CDR3 sequence is CASSLGELRLAGNNEQFF. Filled out from reference TRBV5-6 and TRBJ2-1, the complete variable domain reads DAGVTQSPTHLIKTRGQQVTLRCSPKSGHDTVSWYQQALGQGPQFIFQYYEEEERQRGNFPDRFSGHQFPNYSSELNVNALLLGDSALYLCASSLGELRLAGNNEQFFGPGTRLTVL.

V is TRBV9 and J is TRBJ1-1. CDR1 SGDLS and CDR2 YYNGEE come from the germline V gene. The CDR3 loop spans 13 amino acids. This chain's CDR3 is CASSVSSYTEAFF. The entire variable domain, with the rest obtained from reference TRBV9 and TRBJ1-1, is as follows: DSGVTQTPKHLITATGQRVTLRCSPRSGDLSVYWYQQSLDQGLQFLIQYYNGEERAKGNILERFSAQQFPDLHSELNLSSLELGDSALYFCASSVSSYTEAFFGQGTRLTVV.

V is TRBV9 and J is TRBJ2-2. Per the germline V gene, CDR1 is SGDLS and CDR2 is YYNGEE. The CDR3 length is 15 residues. The CDR3 reads CASSVALQETGELFF.

This sequence joins TRBV5-1 and TRBJ2-3. CDR1 is SGHRS, CDR2 YFSETQ, per germline. The CDR3 runs 14 residues. This CDR3 is CASSLGSAPDTQYF.

The chain employs TRBV7-6 and TRBJ2-3; TCRdb selects TRBD2, and the lack of DNA leaves this call unchecked. Germline V lookup: CDR1 SGHVS, CDR2 FNYEAQ. The CDR3 contains 17 residues. The CDR3 sequence: CASSPDRLAGGTDTQYF.

This chain links TRBV6-2 or TRBV6-3 with TRBJ2-7. The CDR3 extends over 17 amino acids. Germline loops: CDR1 MNHEY, CDR2 SVGEGT. The CDR3 sequence: CASSYSIVGTRPDEQYF.

The rearrangement joins TRBV5-1 to TRBJ2-1; lacking DNA, the TRBD2 call made by TCRdb goes unchecked. Germline V gives CDR1 SGHRS, CDR2 YFSETQ. This CDR3 region has 15 residues. CDR3 residues: CASSLREAISNEQFF.

This sequence joins TRBV3-1 and TRBJ2-5. This CDR3 has 13 residues. The V gene's germline CDR1 is LGHDT and CDR2 YNNKEL (reference sequence). The CDR3 protein is CASSQDYVQTQYF.

The gene calls are TRBV11-2 and TRBJ1-1; TCRdb proposes TRBD1, but this gene call is untestable without DNA. CDR3 length: 16 amino acids. Germline V gene lookup returns CDR1 SGHAT and CDR2 FQNNGV. CDR3 residues: CASSLGYRVVITEAFF.

The V gene is TRBV3-1, the J gene TRBJ1-2. The CDR3 is made up of 14 amino acids. Germline values: CDR1 LGHDT, CDR2 YNNKEL (reference sequence). The CDR3 region is CASSQAGATYGYTF.

CDR3 residues: CASRAGKLEAFF. The V gene is TRBV12-3 or TRBV12-4, the J gene TRBJ1-1; the TCRdb call, TRBD1, lacks DNA for checking. The length of the CDR3 is 12 residues.

V usage is TRBV12-3 or TRBV12-4 and J usage is TRBJ2-1; absent DNA, TCRdb's TRBD1 call cannot be checked. This CDR3 spans 13 amino acids. Here the CDR3 reads CASSLRDNNEQFF.

The V call is TRBV6-2 or TRBV6-3, the J call TRBJ1-5. This CDR3 has 13 residues. Germline CDR1 and CDR2: MNHEY and SVGEGT. The CDR3 reads CASREVSNQPQHF.

The chain combines TRBV20-1 with TRBJ2-4; the D call from TCRdb, TRBD2, cannot be confirmed without DNA. CDR1 DFQATT and CDR2 SNEGSKA come from the germline V gene (reference sequence). The CDR3 runs 16 residues. CDR3 protein: CSARPSGSRGKNIQYF.

The rearrangement links TRBV29-1 to TRBJ2-2; TCRdb's assignment of TRBD1 cannot be checked, as there is no DNA. Germline CDR1 reads SQVTM; CDR2 reads ANQGSEA. The CDR3 totals 15 residues. CDR3 loop: CSAYMDFKGAGELFF.

The J gene is TRBJ2-3, the V gene TRBV3-1; TCRdb gives TRBD2 as the D gene, but with no DNA this cannot be confirmed. Germline loops: CDR1 LGHDT, CDR2 YNNKEL (reference sequence). CDR3 length equals 17 residues. CDR3: CASSQDPPGLSTDTQYF.

The chain uses TRBV20-1 and TRBJ2-1; TCRdb reports TRBD2, a call that lacks DNA to check it against. The germline gives CDR1 DFQATT, CDR2 SNEGSKA (reference sequence). The CDR3 is 16 amino acids. CDR3 residues: CSARAQVAGNYNEQFF.

The chain links TRBV10-3 to TRBJ2-1; TCRdb indicates TRBD2, and absent DNA this call remains unverified. The CDR3 consists of 19 residues. Germline CDR1 reads ENHRY; CDR2 reads SYGVKD. This CDR3 reads CAISGGGGASGRNYNEQFF.